The 21 T cell receptor beta chains below were found in one sample sequenced in a study of T and B cells in COVID-19 patients. From blood, about 250-500 ng of genomic DNA served as TRB template. Multiplex PCR with BIOMED2 TRB-A/B primer pools amplified TRB rearrangements. TCRdb used MiXCR to reprocess the multiplex PCR reads, holding one entry per CDR3 protein. The data contain tens of thousands of distinct CDR3 sequences, under 30% of them singletons. Sequenced material: blood. These TCRs come from a human donor who had recovered from COVID-19.

This clonotype turned up a few times. The chain couples TRBV18 to TRBJ2-3; 10 bases are shared with TRBD2. CDR3 length: 16 amino acids. V was clipped by 3 bases and J by 4 bases; unmatched bases: 7. The germline V gene has CDR1 KGHSH and CDR2 LQKENI. CDR3 residues: CASSPQSGGASDTQYF. CDR3 nucleotides: TGTGCCAGCTCACCGCAGAGCGGGGGGGCCTCAGATACGCAGTATTTT. The variable domain in full, completed from reference TRBV18 and TRBJ2-3, reads NAGVMQNPRHLVRRRGQEARLRCSPMKGHSHVYWYRQLPEEGLKFMVYLQKENIIDESGMPKERFSAEFPKEGPSILRIQQVVRGDSAAYFCASSPQSGGASDTQYFGPGTRLTVL.

This clonotype has more than one count but fewer than ten. This sequence joins TRBV24-1 and TRBJ2-7, with TRBD1 matching 11 bases. Germline CDR1 KGHDR, CDR2 SFDVKD. The trim removed 4 bases at V and 5 bases at J, leaving 6 bases unmatched. The CDR3 totals 15 residues. CDR3 sequence (DNA): TGTGCCACCAGTGACACACGGACAGGGGGCAACGAGCAGTACTTC. It translates to CATSDTRTGGNEQYF.

About this clonotype itself: At one end the junction does not follow the germline gene, possibly because of a read error. The V gene is TRBV5-1, the J gene TRBJ2-3, with unresolved D. The CDR3 length is 13 residues. The V gene's germline CDR1 is SGHRS and CDR2 YFSETQ. CDR3 nucleotide sequence: TGCGCCAGCAGCTTTCCGGGCACCGATACGCAGTATTTT. This sequence encodes CASSFPGTDTQYF.

The rearrangement links TRBV5-5 to TRBJ1-1; 7 bases are a match to TRBD1. The germline CDR1 and CDR2 sequences are SGHKS and YYEKEE (reference sequence). With 3 bases clipped from V and 1 base from J, the junction kept 3 bases outside the gene matches. This CDR3 is 14 amino acids long. CDR3 coding DNA: TGTGCCAGCAGCTCGGGACAGCCGAACACTGAAGCTTTCTTT. Protein sequence: CASSSGQPNTEAFF. The full variable domain, completed using reference TRBV5-5 and TRBJ1-1, is DAGVTQSPTHLIKTRGQQVTLRCSPISGHKSVSWYQQVLGQGPQFIFQYYEKEERGRGNFPDRFSARQFPNYSSELNVNALLLGDSALYLCASSSGQPNTEAFFGQGTRLTVV.

There are a few counts of this clonotype. The chain uses TRBV27 and TRBJ2-7; D gene uncertain. Deletions cut 6 bases from V and 8 bases from J, with 17 bases between. Germline-derived CDR1 and CDR2 are MNHEY and SMNVEV (reference sequence). The CDR3 loop spans 13 amino acids. The CDR3 protein is CASSERAGNKQYF. The DNA of the CDR3 is TGTGCCAGCAGCGAACGGGCTGGAAATAAGCAGTACTTC.

V usage is TRBV13 and J usage is TRBJ2-7; D is possibly TRBD2 (6 bases). V dropped 2 bases and J dropped 2 bases, with 10 bases sitting between them. Germline CDR1 PRHDT, CDR2 FYEKMQ (reference sequence). CDR3 length: 14 amino acids. CDR3 region: CASSLRDFPYEQYF. CDR3 in DNA: TGTGCCAGCAGCTTAAGGGACTTCCCCTACGAGCAGTACTTC.

The chain links TRBV5-3 to TRBJ2-7; 8 bases map to TRBD2. TRBV5-3 counts as an open reading frame of uncertain function. This CDR3 has 18 amino acids. Germline trimming cut 2 bases from V and 5 bases from J; bases unmatched to any gene: 18. DNA for the CDR3: TGTGCCAGAAGCTTAGGCACTTGTCGACGGGGGGGCATAAACGAGCAGTACTTC. Its translation: CARSLGTCRRGGINEQYF.

The rearrangement links TRBV6-5 to TRBJ2-5, with 8 bases matching TRBD2. This CDR3 comprises 16 residues. V was pared by 0 bases and J by 2 bases, with 5 bases of the junction left unmatched. Germline loops: CDR1 MNHEY, CDR2 SVGAGI. CDR3 bases: TGTGCCAGCAGTTACTCGGGTAGCGGGGTACAAGAGACCCAGTACTTC. Translation gives CASSYSGSGVQETQYF.

This chain connects TRBV7-6 to TRBJ2-7; no clear D gene. CDR3 length: 12 amino acids. V lost 5 bases and J lost 6, with 11 bases in between. The V gene's germline CDR1 is SGHVS and CDR2 FNYEAQ. The CDR3 DNA follows: TGTGCCAGCAGCCTGGACCTCTCCGAGCAGTACTTC. This sequence encodes CASSLDLSEQYF.

This chain uses TRBV4-1 with TRBJ2-3, with D possibly matching TRBD2 (6 bases). The CDR3 has 16 residues. The germline V gene has CDR1 MGHRA and CDR2 YSYEKL. Trimming took off 2 bases at V and 4 bases at J, with 16 bases between the two ends. CDR3 sequence: CASSQPPGTPSDTQYF. The CDR3, as DNA: TGCGCCAGCAGCCAACCTCCCGGGACTCCATCAGATACGCAGTATTTT.

This clonotype was seen more than once but under ten times. The J gene is TRBJ2-7, the V gene TRBV18; 9 nucleotides align to TRBD1. Looked up from germline, CDR1 is KGHSH and CDR2 is LQKENI. CDR3 length equals 15 residues. V shed 1 base, J shed 3 bases, and the junction held 4 bases outside the gene matches. The CDR3 DNA reads as TGTGCCAGCTCACCACAGAGGACAGGGGTCTACGAGCAGTACTTC. Encoded protein: CASSPQRTGVYEQYF.

Ten or more counts support this clonotype. This sequence joins TRBV6-5 and TRBJ2-7; D is perhaps TRBD1 (6 bases). CDR3 size: 15 residues. CDR1 MNHEY and CDR2 SVGAGI come from the germline V gene. Deletions cut 0 bases from V and 1 base from J, with 10 bases between. The CDR3: CASSYSTGGSYEQYF. The CDR3 nucleotides are TGTGCCAGCAGTTACTCGACAGGCGGGTCCTACGAGCAGTACTTC.

This clonotype was detected a few times. This chain joins TRBV30 and TRBJ1-2; TRBD1 agrees at 7 bases. Germline V lookup: CDR1 GTSNPN, CDR2 SVGIG (reference sequence). After removal of 1 base from V and 7 bases from J, the junction contained 0 bases not matched to a gene. The CDR3 has 11 amino acids. The CDR3: CAWSGQGGYTF. The CDR3 nucleotides are TGTGCCTGGAGTGGACAGGGTGGCTACACCTTC.

This clonotype came up many times. The chain couples TRBV6-5 to TRBJ2-7, with TRBD1 identical over 9 bases. The germline V gene has CDR1 MNHEY and CDR2 SVGAGI. The CDR3 has 15 amino acids. The V gene end was trimmed by 4 bases and the J gene end by 5 bases; junction bases not matched to a gene: 9. This CDR3 reads CASSFYAGTGNEQYF. CDR3 nucleotides: TGTGCCAGCAGTTTCTACGCCGGGACAGGGAACGAGCAGTACTTC.

This clonotype was seen a single time. The junction and the germline gene differ at one end; a read error may be behind it. The chain joins TRBV19 to TRBJ1-6; 9 positions agree with TRBD1. CDR1 and CDR2 from the germline V gene are LNHDA and SQIVND (reference sequence). The CDR3 is made up of 18 amino acids. Written as DNA, the CDR3 is TGTGCCGGTAGTATCCCGGGACAGGGTGTCAGCGGGCATTCACCCCTCCACTTT. Translation: CAGSIPGQGVSGHSPLHF.

This clonotype was detected only a few times. The V and J genes are TRBV12-3 or TRBV12-4 and TRBJ2-7, with TRBD2 identical over 7 bases. V trimming: 7 bases; J trimming: 2 bases; junction bases outside the gene matches: 5. The CDR3 runs to 13 residues. The CDR3 loop reads CASTPSGTYEQYF. CDR3 bases: TGTGCCAGCACCCCTAGCGGCACCTACGAGCAGTACTTC.

This chain links TRBV12-3 or TRBV12-4 with TRBJ1-2, with 7 nucleotides matching TRBD1. The J segment lost 3 bases and the V segment lost 5 bases, leaving 15 bases of the junction unmatched. This CDR3 contains 17 residues. The CDR3 DNA follows: TGTGCCAGCAGTGTCAGGACAGGATCCGTTATTGACTATGGCTACACCTTC. Encoded protein: CASSVRTGSVIDYGYTF.

This clonotype was seen repeatedly, ten times or more. The V gene is TRBV12-3 or TRBV12-4, the J gene TRBJ2-3; D call uncertain. This CDR3 region has 12 residues. V gave up 8 bases and J gave up 6 bases, with 12 bases separating them. CDR3: CASRPLSDTQYF. CDR3 nucleotide sequence: TGTGCCAGCCGCCCCCTGAGCGATACGCAGTATTTT.

The J gene is TRBJ2-3, the V gene TRBV18; D assignment may be TRBD1 or TRBD2 (6 bases each). Germline lookup yields CDR1 KGHSH and CDR2 LQKENI. V was shortened by 0 bases and J by 4 bases, with 20 bases between the two germline ends. CDR3 length: 18 amino acids. The DNA for the CDR3 is TGTGCCAGCTCACCACCATTCAGGGGACTTATGGGAGCAGATACGCAGTATTTT. It yields the protein CASSPPFRGLMGADTQYF.

The chain employs TRBV10-3 and TRBJ1-1; no clear D. The CDR3 has 13 residues. Germline loops: CDR1 ENHRY, CDR2 SYGVKD. V lost 3 bases and J 4 bases, leaving 9 bases between the germline ends. DNA of the CDR3: TGTGCCATCAGTGACAAGGACCTCACTGAAGCTTTCTTT. Protein: CAISDKDLTEAFF.

This clonotype counts as medium-sized. The genes are TRBV12-3 or TRBV12-4 and TRBJ2-1, with 12 bases fitting TRBD2. The CDR3 is made up of 16 amino acids. V was clipped by 6 bases and J by 6 bases; unmatched bases: 9. The chain's CDR3 is CASRRTGTSGSNEQFF. DNA of the CDR3: TGTGCCAGCAGACGGACCGGGACTAGCGGGTCCAATGAGCAGTTCTTC.